These 16 T cell receptor beta chains share one sample of origin, sequenced in a study of early stage breast cancer tumors (dated by TCRdb to about 2017). The library was made by the immunoSEQ multiplex PCR assay. As stored in TCRdb, this immuneACCESS dataset retains in-frame rearrangements with V and J assigned. A fraction of the clones does not appear; measured against another copy, unresolved V genes explain less than half of the discrepancy, and the remainder lacks a known reason. This sample comprises about 69,000 clones, 65% to 85% of them detected only once. The top ten constitute 4.7% of the sample. Sequences were obtained from blood. These TCRs come from a person in their forties with breast cancer.

V usage is TRBV28 and J usage is TRBJ2-1; D is ambiguous. Germline-derived CDR1 and CDR2 are MDHEN and SYDVKM. CDR3 length: 11 amino acids. Trimming took off 9 bases at V and 3 bases at J, with 6 bases between the two ends. This CDR3 is CASNSYNEQFF. The CDR3 DNA reads as TGTGCCAGTAACAGCTACAATGAGCAGTTCTTC.

This clone came up a few times. The chain is built from TRBV10-3 and TRBJ2-7; D remains unclear. Trimming left V 8 bases short and J 1 base short, with 9 bases between. Germline V gene data show CDR1 as ENHRY and CDR2 as SYGVKD. CDR3 length: 12 residues. As DNA, the CDR3 is TGTGCCATCCATATGGGATCCTACGAGCAGTACTTC. Translation: CAIHMGSYEQYF.

This sequence joins TRBV19 and TRBJ1-1; D call uncertain. Germline assignment: CDR1 LNHDA and CDR2 SQIVND (reference sequence). V was cut by 3 bases and J by 4 bases, with 12 bases left in between. The CDR3 contains 14 residues. The CDR3 loop reads CASSITGGSTEAFF. The CDR3, as DNA: TGTGCCAGTAGTATCACCGGAGGTAGCACTGAAGCTTTCTTT.

Only a few counts were recorded for this clone. The rearrangement uses TRBV5-8 and TRBJ1-4, with a weak D call TRBD1 (5 bases). Deletions cut 6 bases from V and 7 bases from J, with 19 bases between. Germline V gene data show CDR1 as SGHTS and CDR2 as YDEGEE. This CDR3 contains 15 residues. The CDR3 region has the DNA TGTGCCAGCACCTCTACTTCCGGGAGGGGTGAAAAACTGTTTTTT. Its translation: CASTSTSGRGEKLFF. The full variable domain, in which reference TRBV5-8 and TRBJ1-4 provide the parts outside the CDR3, is EAGVTQSPTHLIKTRGQQATLRCSPISGHTSVYWYQQALGLGLQFLLWYDEGEERNRGNFPPRFSGRQFPNYSSELNVNALELEDSALYLCASTSTSGRGEKLFFGSGTQLSVL.

V gene TRBV6-5 combines with J gene TRBJ2-7; TRBD1 might be the D (5 bases). The CDR3 covers 15 residues. Trimming took 2 bases from V and 7 from J, leaving 18 bases between them. Germline V gene sequence: CDR1 MNHEY, CDR2 SVGAGI. CDR3 loop: CASSYGVQPGREQYF. For the CDR3, the DNA is TGTGCCAGCAGTTACGGGGTTCAACCAGGGCGGGAGCAGTACTTC.

V gene TRBV6-5 combines with J gene TRBJ2-7; 9 nucleotides match TRBD2. In germline, CDR1 is MNHEY, CDR2 SVGAGI. V lost 0 bases and J lost 4; bases outside the gene matches: 7. The CDR3 extends over 16 amino acids. The CDR3 protein is CASSYSRGGRAYEQYF. For the CDR3, the DNA is TGTGCCAGCAGTTACTCGCGGGGGGGGAGAGCATACGAGCAGTACTTC.

This clone showed up just a few times. The chain recombines TRBV7-2 with TRBJ1-4; a possible D gene is TRBD1 (5 bases). The germline V gene has CDR1 SGHTA and CDR2 FQGNSA. The CDR3 length is 13 residues. Trimming removed 8 bases at V and 3 bases at J, with 10 bases between. DNA of the CDR3: TGTGCCAGCCGAGGGGTGGCTAATGAAAAACTGTTTTTT. It codes for CASRGVANEKLFF.

The chain has TRBV6-1 and TRBJ1-1; TRBD1 agrees at 10 bases. Germline trimming cut 7 bases from V and 2 bases from J; bases unmatched to any gene: 4. The CDR3 runs to 14 residues. Germline assignment: CDR1 MNHNS and CDR2 SASEGT. CDR3 protein: CASKLTGGNTEAFF. The CDR3 bases are TGTGCCAGCAAGCTGACAGGGGGCAACACTGAAGCTTTCTTT.

The chain is built from TRBV14 and TRBJ2-1; 7 bases are shared with TRBD1. V lost 4 bases to trimming and J lost 8 bases; unmatched junction nucleotides: 14. The CDR3 covers 16 residues. In germline, CDR1 is SGHDN, CDR2 FVKESK. The CDR3 DNA reads as TGTGCCAGCAGCCCAGAGAAACAACAGGGGATTGATGAGCAGTTCTTC. Translation: CASSPEKQQGIDEQFF. The whole variable domain, filled in from reference TRBV14 and TRBJ2-1, reads EAGVTQFPSHSVIEKGQTVTLRCDPISGHDNLYWYRRVMGKEIKFLLHFVKESKQDESGMPNNRFLAERTGGTYSTLKVQPAELEDSGVYFCASSPEKQQGIDEQFFGPGTRLTVL.

The rearrangement joins TRBV7-6 to TRBJ2-6; D is unresolved. CDR1 and CDR2 from the germline V gene are SGHVS and FNYEAQ. This CDR3 contains 13 residues. V shed 0 bases and J shed 8 bases, with 5 bases lying between them. The CDR3 DNA follows: TGTGCCAGCAGCTTAGCGGGAACCAACGTCCTGACTTTC. This codes for CASSLAGTNVLTF.

This chain joins TRBV19 and TRBJ2-2; TRBD2 agrees at 12 bases. The CDR3 consists of 17 residues. Germline assignment: CDR1 LNHDA and CDR2 SQIVND (reference sequence). After removal of 7 bases from V and 4 bases from J, the junction contained 10 bases not matched to a gene. CDR3 nucleotides: TGTGCCAGTATTAGCCTAGCGGGAGGGCCAAGCACCGGGGAGCTGTTTTTT. Translating gives CASISLAGGPSTGELFF.

The gene calls are TRBV6-1 and TRBJ2-7, with D possibly matching TRBD1 (6 bases). V was cut by 4 bases and J by 2 bases, with 12 bases left in between. The CDR3 consists of 14 residues. Germline V gene lookup returns CDR1 MNHNS and CDR2 SASEGT. CDR3 in amino acids: CASSVTGTTYEQYF. The CDR3 nucleotides are TGTGCCAGCAGTGTCACCGGGACAACCTACGAGCAGTACTTC.

The chain employs TRBV10-1 and TRBJ1-1; possibly TRBD1 for D (6 bases). The CDR3 contains 14 residues. Germline V gene lookup returns CDR1 WNHNN and CDR2 SYGVQD (reference sequence). Trimming pared 5 bases from V and 0 bases from J, leaving 10 bases between. CDR3: CASSLDRMNTEAFF. The CDR3 bases are TGCGCCAGCAGTCTAGACAGGATGAACACTGAAGCTTTCTTT.

The chain has TRBV15 and TRBJ2-5; the match to TRBD2 covers 10 bases. V shed 0 bases and J 5 bases; nucleotides not matched to a gene: 9. CDR1 and CDR2 from the germline V gene are LNHNV and YYDKDF (reference sequence). The length of the CDR3 is 17 residues. The CDR3 here is CATSREGSGRVGETQYF. DNA for the CDR3: TGTGCCACCAGCAGAGAGGGAAGCGGGAGGGTGGGTGAGACCCAGTACTTC.

The gene calls are TRBV6-1 and TRBJ1-2; no definite D call. Per the germline V gene, CDR1 is MNHNS and CDR2 is SASEGT. This CDR3 region has 15 residues. V lost 2 bases, J lost 0 bases, and 10 bases lay in between. CDR3 loop: CASSESAGANYGYTF. The CDR3 DNA follows: TGTGCCAGCAGTGAATCGGCAGGTGCTAACTATGGCTACACCTTC.

The V gene is TRBV7-9, the J gene TRBJ1-1, with D perhaps matching TRBD1 (5 bases). This CDR3 contains 16 residues. Germline CDR1 is SEHNR and CDR2 is FQNEAQ (reference sequence). The V and J ends lost 5 bases and 3 bases respectively, with 19 bases between them. As DNA, the CDR3 is TGTGCCAGCAGCACGGGACCTAAATTAGGGGACACTGAAGCTTTCTTT. Translated, it gives CASSTGPKLGDTEAFF.